This is a list of T cell receptor beta chains from one sample in a study of blood T cell repertoires in COVID-19. Some clones are missing from TCRdb's copy, which holds only in-frame ones; the method was immunoSEQ multiplex PCR. Seen here are roughly 300,000 clones, 70% to 90% observed once, and the top ten hold approximately 4.4%. The material sequenced was PBMCs or T cells enriched from blood (not recorded which). These receptors all come from a woman in her 40s with acute COVID-19. CDR3s include the opening cysteine and the closing phenylalanine or tryptophan. D genes are given only for firm matches. Clone size, where shown, is once, few, many, or a class for clones that have expanded.

clone_size	j_call	d_call	v_call	cdr3_nt	cdr3_aa
.	TRBJ1-3	TRBD1	TRBV7-9	TGTGCCAGCAGCTTACAACAGGGGATTGGAAACACCATATATTTT	CASSLQQGIGNTIYF
.	TRBJ2-3	TRBD1	TRBV4-2	TGTGCCAGCAGCCAAGATCCAGGGGGCTGGGGCACAGATACGCAGTATTTT	CASSQDPGGWGTDTQYF
.	TRBJ2-3	TRBD2	TRBV19	TGTGCCAGTATCCCCCCGGGGGGGCGGAGCACAGATACGCAGTATTTT	CASIPPGGRSTDTQYF
.	TRBJ2-3	.	TRBV7-3	TGTGCCAGCAGCTCGAATGGGCTGGGGGGTACAGATACGCAGTATTTT	CASSSNGLGGTDTQYF
.	TRBJ2-1	TRBD2	TRBV25-1	TGTGCCAGCATCCCGACTAGCGGGAGTGATGAGCAGTTCTTC	CASIPTSGSDEQFF
.	TRBJ1-5	.	TRBV5-1	TGCGCCAGCAGCTTGGAGGGGATCGGCAATCAGCCCCAGCATTTT	CASSLEGIGNQPQHF
.	TRBJ2-5	TRBD2	TRBV18	TGTGCCAGCTCACCTAGCGGACTAGGAGCAGCCGGGTTCGACTTC	CASSPSGLGAAGFDF
.	TRBJ1-2	TRBD1	TRBV15	TGTGCCACCAGCAGAGGGGGGACAGGGTATGGCTACACCTTC	CATSRGGTGYGYTF
.	TRBJ2-3	TRBD2	TRBV5-4	TGTGCCAGCAGCTTAGCGGGGGGGCTATCAGATACGCAGTATTTT	CASSLAGGLSDTQYF
.	TRBJ1-1	TRBD1	TRBV19	TGTGCCAGTAGATTGCGTCGGGACAGGGTGTCGGCTTTCTTT	CASRLRRDRVSAFF
.	TRBJ2-1	.	TRBV9	TGTGCCAGCAGCGGGCTTACAAGCTCCTACAATGAGCAGTTCTTC	CASSGLTSSYNEQFF
.	TRBJ2-1	TRBD2	TRBV5-1	TGCGCCAGCAGCTTGGAAACTAGCGGGAGGGCCGGACATGAGCAGTTCTTC	CASSLETSGRAGHEQFF
.	TRBJ2-3	TRBD2	TRBV4-3	TGCGCCAGCAGCCACGGGGGGGCCACAGATACGCAGTATTTT	CASSHGGATDTQYF
.	TRBJ2-3	.	TRBV19	TGTGCCAGTAGCAAACAGGGAACTTTGGGCACAGATACGCAGTATTTT	CASSKQGTLGTDTQYF
once	TRBJ2-7	TRBD2	TRBV6-5	TGTGCCAGCAGTTACTCTGGCGGGAGTCCCTCCTACGAGCAGTACTTC	CASSYSGGSPSYEQYF
.	TRBJ2-7	TRBD1	TRBV6-5	TGTGCCAGCAGTTACGACGGAACAGGGGGACTCTTC	CASSYDGTGGLF
.	TRBJ1-1	.	TRBV28	TGTGCCAGCAGTCCCTTTGCTGTGGGCTCGAACACTGAAGCTTTCTTT	CASSPFAVGSNTEAFF
.	TRBJ1-2	.	TRBV4-1	TGCGCCAGCAGCCAAGCCCCAACAGAGAGTTATGGCTACACCTTC	CASSQAPTESYGYTF
.	TRBJ2-3	.	TRBV6-5	TGTGCCAGCACTCTCCGGGGTGGGGACACAGATACGCAGTATTTT	CASTLRGGDTDTQYF
few	TRBJ2-7	.	TRBV9	TGTGCCAGCAGCGTAGACAGTACCTACGAGCAGTACTTC	CASSVDSTYEQYF
.	TRBJ2-7	.	TRBV28	TGTGCCAGCAGTATAACAGGGCGGTACGAGCAGTACTTC	CASSITGRYEQYF
.	TRBJ1-1	.	TRBV6-5	TGTGCCAGCAGCCCACAGGTTAGGAACACTGAAGCTTTCTTT	CASSPQVRNTEAFF
.	TRBJ2-1	TRBD2	TRBV5-6	TGTGCCAGCAGCTTGACTAGCGGGGGTACGTGGGAGCAGTTCTTC	CASSLTSGGTWEQFF
.	TRBJ1-2	TRBD1	TRBV2	TGTGCCAGCAGTGAAGATCCGTTGGTGTGGGACAGGGGTTCTATGGGCTACACCTTC	CASSEDPLVWDRGSMGYTF
few	TRBJ2-2	.	TRBV5-1	TGCGCCAGCAGCTTTCCTTCCACCGGGGAGCTGTTTTTT	CASSFPSTGELFF
.	TRBJ1-2	TRBD1	TRBV6-5	TGTGCCAGCAGTTACTCGACAGGGGGGAAAAACTATGGCTACACCTTC	CASSYSTGGKNYGYTF
.	TRBJ2-7	TRBD1	TRBV2	TGTGCCGGGGGACAGAGCTCCTACGAGCAGTACTTC	CAGGQSSYEQYF
.	TRBJ2-5	.	TRBV7-9	TGTGCCAGCAGCGCGAAAAAGCCCGGTGAGACCCAGTACTTC	CASSAKKPGETQYF
.	TRBJ1-5	.	TRBV11-2	TGTGCCAGCAGCTTAGGGCAGGGCAATCAGCCCCAGCATTTT	CASSLGQGNQPQHF
.	TRBJ1-2	.	TRBV7-2	TGTGCCAGCAGACAAAACTATGGCTACACCTTC	CASRQNYGYTF
.	TRBJ2-7	TRBD2	TRBV5-1	TGCGCCAGCAGCTTGGCCGGGGGGACCTACGAGCAGTACTTC	CASSLAGGTYEQYF
.	TRBJ1-4	TRBD1	TRBV6-5	TGTGCCAGCAGGGACAGGGTTGGTAATGAAAAACTGTTTTTT	CASRDRVGNEKLFF
.	TRBJ2-1	TRBD2	TRBV11-1	TGTGCCAGCAAGCAACTCGCCGGGACTAACAATGAGCAGTTCTTC	CASKQLAGTNNEQFF
.	TRBJ2-3	TRBD1	TRBV24-1	TGTGCCACCAGTGGGGACAGGGTGACAGATACGCAGTATTTT	CATSGDRVTDTQYF
.	TRBJ2-1	.	TRBV7-6	TGTGCCAGCAGCCCTGGAGGGCTGGGTCAGGATGAGCAGTTCTTC	CASSPGGLGQDEQFF
.	TRBJ2-3	TRBD2	TRBV7-2	TGTGCCAGCAGCATACCGGGACTAGCGCACACCGGGGCGCAGTATTTT	CASSIPGLAHTGAQYF
.	TRBJ1-1	TRBD1	TRBV3-1/TRBV3-2	TGTGCCAGCAGCCAACGTGTCACAGGGGGTATGAACACTGAAGCTTTCTTT	CASSQRVTGGMNTEAFF
.	TRBJ2-1	TRBD2	TRBV20-1	TGCAGTGCTAGTTTCGGGCGGGGGGGCTCGGATGAGCAGTTCTTC	CSASFGRGGSDEQFF
.	TRBJ2-1	TRBD2	TRBV7-9	TGTGCCAGCAGCCCGAAACCCGGACTAGAGGGCCATGAGCAGTTCTTC	CASSPKPGLEGHEQFF
.	TRBJ2-3	.	TRBV12-5	TGTGCTAGTGGCCCCGACAGGCCCAGCACAGATACGCAGTATTTT	CASGPDRPSTDTQYF
.	TRBJ1-3	.	TRBV27	TGTGCCAGCAGTTTATCCTACTCTGGAAACACCATATATTTT	CASSLSYSGNTIYF
.	TRBJ2-2	.	TRBV19	TGTGCCAGTAGTATAGGGCAGGTCGTCGGGGAGCTGTTTTTT	CASSIGQVVGELFF
.	TRBJ1-2	.	TRBV4-2	TGTGCCAGCAGCCATAGTGAGGGGGAACTCTCCTATGGCTACACCTTC	CASSHSEGELSYGYTF
once	TRBJ2-7	.	TRBV20-1	TGCAGTGCTAGAGTCATCTACGAGCAGTACTTC	CSARVIYEQYF
.	TRBJ1-5	.	TRBV14	TGTGCCAGCAGCCAAGTTCACAGGAAAACCGCGCAGCCCCAGCATTTT	CASSQVHRKTAQPQHF
once	TRBJ2-1	TRBD2	TRBV7-6	TGTGCCAGCAGCTTAAGAGGCGGGAGCTCCTACAATGAGCAGTTCTTC	CASSLRGGSSYNEQFF
.	TRBJ2-5	.	TRBV6-1	TGTGCCAGCAGTGAAACAGGGTGGCTAGAGACCCAGTACTTC	CASSETGWLETQYF
.	TRBJ1-6	.	TRBV27	TGTGCCAGCAGCGACAGCTATAATTCACCCCTCCACTTT	CASSDSYNSPLHF
.	TRBJ1-2	TRBD1	TRBV9	TGTGCCAGCAGCACCCAGGGGGTTGGCTACACCTTC	CASSTQGVGYTF
.	TRBJ2-7	.	TRBV5-6	TGTGCCAGCAGCTTAGGGACTTCCACCTACGAGCAGTACTTC	CASSLGTSTYEQYF
.	TRBJ1-2	TRBD1	TRBV5-8	TGTGCCAGCAGCATTTACCCGGGACAGGGAGTTAATGGCTACACCTTC	CASSIYPGQGVNGYTF
.	TRBJ1-3	.	TRBV7-6	TGTGCCAGCAGCTCCGCAGGGCCCCTCTCTGGAAACACCATATATTTT	CASSSAGPLSGNTIYF